Sequencing of this TCR beta chain was carried out in a study of cytomegalovirus exposure and HLA in healthy donors (dated by TCRdb to the late 2010s). Concerning the study at large: In an earlier analysis of approximately 640 of the donors, approximately 300 Gb of sequence data and 120 million or so unique TCR beta sequences from roughly 180 million T cells were reported. To study patterns of TCR occurrence, a later analysis re-analyzed previously published TCR beta repertoires from 700 or so donors and added high-resolution HLA genotyping. Across approximately 400 genotyped donors of the cohort, an average of 235,054 unique TCR beta nucleotide sequences per donor were sequenced, and roughly 20% of those sequences were non-productive. Among the roughly 400 genotyped donors, 75% to 90% belonged to the genetic ancestry cluster associated with self-reported Caucasian donors. The aim of the study was to test whether cataloging public T cell receptors could identify signatures of past pathogen exposure. Rather than using new phenotypic data, the later analysis identified candidate immune exposures from TCR beta sequences and from how often those sequences occurred across donors. A separate validation cohort of about 110 different subjects was used in addition to the roughly 640-subject first cohort. In a later genetic analysis, genome-wide SNP genotypes for about three fifths of the roughly 670 donors were used, and that subset was treated as a discovery cohort. To decide whether each TCR beta V gene segment behaved as functional or pseudogenic, an earlier analysis of fewer than 750 of the donors relied on high-throughput TCR beta sequencing. Using immunosequencing, the study profiled T cell repertoires from 640 or so subjects and related those repertoires to cytomegalovirus serostatus. An early release that covered about 600 HLA-typed donors contained 300 to 350 gigabases of sequencing data and 75 million to 100 million unique TCR sequences. Class I and class II HLA loci were covered by the typing at four-digit resolution. Typing coverage differed by locus: A, B, C, DRB1 and DQB1 were typed in roughly 629-630 donors, DQA1 in 522, DPA1 in approximately 610, and DPB1 in 472. To predict cytomegalovirus infection status, the study brought together high-throughput TCR immunosequencing, statistical association of individual TCRs with disease status, and machine learning. Donor age, sex, ethnicity and CMV serostatus were compiled alongside the repertoire data. A handful of DR-DQ haplotypes were handled as single units for association and clustering because linkage in the cohort was strong. All discovery cohort repertoires had been generated using a single sequencing platform. Here is what the overall study found, with its caveats: In this cohort, only TCR beta chains were sequenced, and detectable features were limited by the absence of alpha or paired-chain data. A later genetic analysis reported fewer N-insertions in productive TCRs among donors in an Asian-associated ancestry cluster than the approximately 670-donor mean. An earlier analysis of around 500 of the donors showed that most TCR beta V segments appeared in productive rearrangements either about 87% or about 30% of the time, which broadly matched IMGT annotations. A later analysis reported that several top co-occurrence clusters appeared linked to parvovirus B19, influenza, CMV and Epstein-Barr virus. Linkage disequilibrium might explain the correlated functional status among segregating V segments, but an unknown experimental factor could not be ruled out. In a later genetic analysis, a missense DCLRE1C variant was associated with V-gene and J-gene trimming of TCR beta chains, and the association was replicated in an independent cohort. A further reported finding was that TCR beta sequences accurately predicted the HLA-A and HLA-B alleles for most subjects in the first cohort. A later analysis found that HLA-associated TCR beta chains were more clonally expanded and had lower generation probabilities than equally common non-associated chains. For the cohort, immune exposure information was limited to CMV serostatus. Because the 87-base-pair reads could not distinguish some IMGT-functional V segments, including TRBV6-2 and TRBV6-3, those segments were excluded. At a false discovery rate of 0.05, a later analysis linked 16,951 TCR beta sequences to specific HLA alleles. According to the authors, the approach could potentially be generalized to other disease states and immunological phenotypes. The earlier analysis of 587 of the donors excluded 15 to 20 rarely observed V segments, including chromosome 9 orphons, because counts were too low. Three of the identified cytomegalovirus-associated TCR beta chains were confirmed in vitro to be specific for cytomegalovirus antigens. A later analysis found that TCR association rates varied across HLA loci, with DRB1 alleles showing the most associated TCRs and HLA-C alleles the fewest. A total of fewer than 200 TCR beta chains were listed by the study as associated with cytomegalovirus. Because some donors lacked HLA typing at each locus, the association tests relied only on the typed subset. Most TCR sequences were seen in very few donors, while some public TCRs were found in many individuals. A cluster of highly shared sequence variants was judged likely to be a technical artifact of the sequencing pipeline. Most CMV-associated TCR beta chains appeared to be HLA-restricted in a later analysis, and the HLA associations seemed to be driven largely by CMV exposure. Assigning TCR associations to individual alleles was difficult when HLA alleles, especially DR and DQ, strongly co-occurred. In both the original and validation cohorts, the classifier was reported to diagnose cytomegalovirus status with high specificity and sensitivity. Roughly uniform sequencing depth across donors was assumed in presence/absence analyses, although this assumption may not hold.

In the case of this clone: Its cognate antigen has yet to be identified. No much larger clone exists at a distance of one base, and base qualities are not known.

In total, fewer than 750 healthy bone marrow donors made up the cohort. Cohort members were all nominally healthy when sampled, although unrecorded immune exposures were likely present. The donor was CMV seronegative and belonged to the group of several hundred seronegative cohort members. A peripheral blood sample was collected from each donor, and TCR beta sequencing was performed on peripheral blood mononuclear cells. The Qiagen DNeasy Blood Extraction Kit was used to extract genomic DNA from the blood cell samples. Library generation was performed with the immunoSEQ multiplex PCR assay. For the multiplex PCR, a mixture combining 60 forward primers for TCR Vbeta segments and 13 reverse primers for TCR Jbeta segments was used. Amplification of the CDR3 region of rearranged TCR beta genes was performed with a multiplex PCR assay on genomic DNA. Amplified TCR beta libraries were sequenced as 87-base-pair reads on the Illumina HiSeq System. On the authors' methods: In a later analysis, around 80 million unique TCR beta chains were counted across the 690 or so repertoires, and roughly 10 million of these chains were shared by at least two donors. To remove PCR and sequencing errors, raw reads were error-corrected and collapsed into unique sequences using a nearest-neighbor algorithm that merged closely related sequences. To assign V, D and J gene segments, CDR3 sequences were aligned to IMGT reference sequences. For a sequence to be retained, at least a six-nucleotide match to both a V gene segment and a J gene segment was required. A rearrangement counted as productive if the CDR3 had no stop codons and remained in frame with V and J, and every other rearrangement counted as non-productive. CDR3 was defined according to IMGT convention as the region running from the second conserved V-encoded cysteine to the conserved J-encoded phenylalanine. The earlier analysis of about 590 of the donors excluded sequences that lacked an unambiguous match to a single V gene segment. In an earlier analysis of some 590 of the donors, V segments were called functional above 56.7% productive rearrangements and were called segregating when the between-donor standard deviation exceeded 5%. A statistical classification framework was built for diagnosing cytomegalovirus status from the catalog of TCR beta chain sequences. V and J gene assignment, in a later analysis, came from comparing TCR nucleotide sequences with IMGT/GENE-DB human TR gene sequences. Using the TCRdist pipeline, a later analysis assigned CDR3 sequences along with most-parsimonious VDJ recombination scenarios. A later analysis defined each TCR beta chain by its CDR3 amino acid sequence plus V-gene family, and excluded reads lacking a unique V-gene family. As a way to deal with suspected cross-contamination and a sequencing artifact, a later analysis dropped 500 to 700 nucleotide sequences that were highly shared and had low generation probability. A later analysis calculated a clonal expansion index for each public chain from normalized within-repertoire ranks of inferred template counts. Generation probabilities in a later analysis came from a VDJ recombination model fitted to out-of-frame rearrangements, and those results were checked against IGoR. A later analysis scored TCR-TCR, TCR-HLA and TCR-CMV co-occurrence with hypergeometric tests, applying a repertoire-size bias correction to TCR pairs. To estimate false discovery rates, a later analysis permuted the HLA or CMV assignments 20 times. In a later analysis, co-occurring TCRs were grouped using DBSCAN, and TCRdist sequence similarity was added for clustering within HLA-allele-positive subsets. For co-occurrence clustering, repertoires with fewer than 30,000 or more than 120,000 public chains were excluded, along with roughly five repertoires with anomalous nucleotide sharing. TCRdb retrieved this table from immuneACCESS and kept in-frame rearrangements only. Not all clones are present; in checked studies, unresolved V genes account for under half, and no reason is known for the remainder. V, J and clone size were drawn from that table, and D and trimming were deduced from the DNA. For this sample the table gives around 190,000 clones, of which approximately 80% were detected only once. About 0.5% of the sample is in the top ten clones.

V lost 3 bases and J lost 2 bases; the stretch between them is 13 bases long. Taken from the germline V gene, the CDR1 and CDR2 loops are KGHSH and LQKENI. Spanning cysteine to phenylalanine, the CDR3 consists of 16 amino acids. The sequence is cut down to CDR3 DNA, 48 bases in frame from base 1. Sequenced: PBMCs. This receptor was obtained from a woman aged 45 to 65 in good health and CMV-seronegative. The receptor chain draws on TRBV18 and TRBJ2-2; the D gene is possibly TRBD2, with 6 bases matching. The DNA sequence reads TGTGCCAGCTCACCCCTCGGGACTCGAAACACCGGGGAGCTGTTTTTT. Translated, this gives CASSPLGTRNTGELFF.